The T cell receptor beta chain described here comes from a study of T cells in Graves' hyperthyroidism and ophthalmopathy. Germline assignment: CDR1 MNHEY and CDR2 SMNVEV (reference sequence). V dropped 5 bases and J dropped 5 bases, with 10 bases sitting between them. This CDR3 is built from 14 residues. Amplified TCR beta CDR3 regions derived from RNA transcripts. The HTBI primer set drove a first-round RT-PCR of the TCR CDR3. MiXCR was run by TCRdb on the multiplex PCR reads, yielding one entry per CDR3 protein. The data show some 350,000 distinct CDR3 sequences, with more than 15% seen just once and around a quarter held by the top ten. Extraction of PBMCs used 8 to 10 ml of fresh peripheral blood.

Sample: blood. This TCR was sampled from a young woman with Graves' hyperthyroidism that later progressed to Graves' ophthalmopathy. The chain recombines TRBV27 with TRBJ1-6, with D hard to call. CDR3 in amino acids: CASSQDTNNSPLHF. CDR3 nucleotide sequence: TGTGCCAGCAGTCAAGACACCAATAATTCACCCCTCCACTTT.